This T cell receptor beta chain appears in the sequencing data of a study of vaccination and CD4 T cells after COVID-19. At the level of the study: Two-dose vaccination with either BNT162b2 or mRNA-1273 was given to participants.

A note on this clonotype: Its antigen is unidentified. One end of the junction is discordant with germline, which a read error may explain.

Germline V CDR1 and CDR2: SGHTA, FQGNSA. This CDR3 region has 17 residues. The treatment denotes: roughly nine-day PBMC culture with coronavirus spike peptide pools or control peptides (ViraFEST assay). Samples of CD4+ T cells were obtained from the unexposed donor before the COVID-19 pandemic (2011-2018). Alongside approximately 10 IU/ml IL-2 and roughly 9.5 ug/ml peptide pools, PBMCs were cultured at 2 million to 2.5 million per well. Cultured CD4+ T cell DNA was sequenced using the Oncomine TCR Beta short-read assay. TCRdb re-called the PCR reads with MiXCR, one entry per CDR3 protein. Of around 4,600 distinct CDR3 sequences in the sample, about 50% were seen once.

The rearrangement joins TRBV7-2 to TRBJ1-1, with TRBD1 identical over 8 bases. The origin of this receptor is a human donor in good health. Specimen: CD4+ T cells from blood, cultured in vitro. CDR3 nucleotides: TGTGCCAGCAGACTCGACCGGGACAGGATTACGAACACCGAAGCTTTCTTT. It is translated as CASRLDRDRITNTEAFF. Looking up the rest from reference TRBV7-2 and TRBJ1-1 gives the full variable domain: GAGVSQSPSNKVTEKGKDVELRCDPISGHTALYWYRQSLGQGLEFLIYFQGNSAPDKSGLPSDRFSAERTGGSVSTLTIQRTQQEDSAVYLCASRLDRDRITNTEAFFGQGTRLTVV.